This TCR beta chain was obtained from a study of T cell changes during pregnancy in multiple sclerosis. Sequencing was performed with immunoSEQ multiplex PCR; in TCRdb, only in-frame clones are kept and a portion is missing. The sample includes tens of thousands of clones, 85% to 95% of them seen just once. V was clipped by 8 bases and J by 1 base, with 18 bases between them. This CDR3 is 16 amino acids long. Germline-derived CDR1 and CDR2 are ENHRY and SYGVKD. The source of this sequence is a female donor with multiple sclerosis, enrolled in a pregnancy study. This chain joins TRBV10-3 and TRBJ2-1; a weak D match, TRBD2 (6 bases). Sequencing was carried out using peripheral blood. The CDR3, as DNA: TGTGCCATCGTCCCTCTGCGGGAAGGTTCCTACAATGAGCAGTTCTTC. Its protein is CAIVPLREGSYNEQFF.